This entry lists 24 T cell receptor beta chains sequenced from one sample in a study of OX40 agonist ivuxolimab in advanced cancers. The repertoire was sequenced with immunoSEQ multiplex PCR; TCRdb's copy has only in-frame clones and lacks some. The sample has around 53,000 clones; roughly 90% are singletons. The specimen was CD4+ or CD8+ T cells sorted from blood, collected in a trial of the OX40 agonist ivuxolimab. These receptors all stem from an adult with an advanced solid tumor such as melanoma, head and neck, liver or kidney cancer.

V and J are TRBV7-9 and TRBJ2-3, with 8 bases matching TRBD1. Germline assignment: CDR1 SEHNR and CDR2 FQNEAQ (reference sequence). The V and J ends lost 3 bases and 6 bases, in that order; junction bases with no gene match: 8. The CDR3 extends over 15 amino acids. The CDR3 sequence is CASSLQGAELDTQYF. The CDR3 nucleotides read TGTGCCAGCAGCTTGCAGGGGGCAGAGTTGGATACGCAGTATTTT.

The V call is TRBV9, the J call TRBJ2-3; TRBD2 matches 8 bases. Per the germline V gene, CDR1 is SGDLS and CDR2 is YYNGEE. The length of the CDR3 is 17 residues. V lost 0 bases to trimming and J lost 5 bases; unmatched junction nucleotides: 11. The CDR3 is CASSVATPGGPGDTQYF. The CDR3 DNA is TGTGCCAGCAGCGTAGCTACACCGGGGGGGCCTGGAGATACGCAGTATTTT. Full variable domain (outside the CDR3, taken from reference TRBV9 and TRBJ2-3): DSGVTQTPKHLITATGQRVTLRCSPRSGDLSVYWYQQSLDQGLQFLIQYYNGEERAKGNILERFSAQQFPDLHSELNLSSLELGDSALYFCASSVATPGGPGDTQYFGPGTRLTVL.

This rearrangement joins TRBV6-6 to TRBJ1-1, with D uncertain. This CDR3 has 15 amino acids. In germline, CDR1 is MNHNY, CDR2 SVGAGI (reference sequence). Deletions cut 1 base from V and 2 bases from J, with 11 bases between. DNA for the CDR3: TGTGCCAGCAGTTACTTAGGGTCCCCTAACACTGAAGCTTTCTTT. This encodes CASSYLGSPNTEAFF.

The chain links TRBV20-1 to TRBJ1-2; D call uncertain. The CDR3 contains 8 residues. The germline gives CDR1 DFQATT, CDR2 SNEGSKA (reference sequence). CDR3 nucleotides: TGCAGGTACTATGGCTACACCTTC. Its translation is CRYYGYTF.

The chain recombines TRBV27 with TRBJ2-5; D is undetermined. Germline V lookup: CDR1 MNHEY, CDR2 SMNVEV (reference sequence). Deletions cut 5 bases from V and 1 base from J, with 5 bases between. The CDR3 length is 12 residues. DNA of the CDR3: TGTGCCAGCAGTAACCTCCAAGAGACCCAGTACTTC. Translated, it gives CASSNLQETQYF.

The gene calls are TRBV9 and TRBJ2-7; no firm D call. V lost 0 bases and J 1 base, leaving 11 bases between the germline ends. The CDR3 extends over 15 amino acids. In germline, CDR1 is SGDLS, CDR2 YYNGEE. The CDR3 DNA sequence: TGTGCCAGCAGCGTAGGAGTCGACATTTCCTACGAGCAGTACTTC. It specifies CASSVGVDISYEQYF.

J is TRBJ1-2 and V is TRBV5-1; a possible D gene is TRBD1 (6 bases). The CDR3 sequence is 16 residues long. CDR1 SGHRS and CDR2 YFSETQ come from the germline V gene. V shed 4 bases and J shed 8 bases, with 24 bases lying between them. CDR3 in amino acids: CASSPQSTDRMGGYTF. CDR3 coding DNA: TGCGCCAGCAGCCCCCAAAGTACTGACAGGATGGGGGGCTACACCTTC.

The rearrangement joins TRBV9 to TRBJ2-1; TRBD1 is a possible D gene (5 bases). Per germline, CDR1 SGDLS and CDR2 YYNGEE. The CDR3 is 15 residues long. Trimming removed 0 bases from V and 6 bases from J, with 13 bases in between. The CDR3: CASSVVGREFNEQFF. CDR3 nucleotide sequence: TGTGCCAGCAGCGTAGTCGGCAGGGAATTCAATGAGCAGTTCTTC. Drawing the rest from reference TRBV9 and TRBJ2-1, the complete variable domain is DSGVTQTPKHLITATGQRVTLRCSPRSGDLSVYWYQQSLDQGLQFLIQYYNGEERAKGNILERFSAQQFPDLHSELNLSSLELGDSALYFCASSVVGREFNEQFFGPGTRLTVL.

This chain uses TRBV30 with TRBJ2-1; 11 bases fit TRBD1. The CDR3 is 13 residues long. CDR1 is GTSNPN and CDR2 is SVGIG in the germline V gene (reference sequence). Trimming at V came to 8 bases and at J to 9 bases, leaving 9 bases not matched to a gene. CDR3 sequence reads: CAAPGQGETEQFF. As DNA, the CDR3 is TGTGCCGCCCCGGGACAGGGGGAAACTGAGCAGTTCTTC.

The CDR3 nucleotides read TGTGCCAGTAGTCCACGTGGGGGTGAAGCTTTCTTT. Protein: CASSPRGGEAFF. The chain recombines TRBV19 with TRBJ1-1; D may be TRBD1 (5 bases). Trimming removed 5 bases at V and 7 bases at J, with 11 bases between. This CDR3 contains 12 residues. Germline V CDR1 and CDR2: LNHDA, SQIVND (reference sequence).

The V call is TRBV5-1, the J call TRBJ1-1, with TRBD1 as a possible D gene (5 bases). V lost 2 bases and J lost 1, with 12 bases in between. The CDR3 has 15 amino acids. CDR1 and CDR2 from the germline V gene are SGHRS and YFSETQ. CDR3 in DNA: TGCGCCAGCAGCTTATGGGGGTCGGAGAACACTGAAGCTTTCTTT. It encodes CASSLWGSENTEAFF.

This clone was observed once. The V and J genes are TRBV27 and TRBJ2-5; D not resolved. Germline CDR1 and CDR2: MNHEY and SMNVEV (reference sequence). This CDR3 region has 15 residues. V shed 6 bases and J shed 4 bases, with 18 bases lying between them. CDR3 bases: TGTGCCAGCAGGGGTCCGGATTACGGCGGAGAGACCCAGTACTTC. Protein sequence: CASRGPDYGGETQYF.

This rearrangement joins TRBV7-9 to TRBJ1-1, with D unresolved. Germline V CDR1 and CDR2: SEHNR, FQNEAQ (reference sequence). The CDR3 loop spans 13 amino acids. DNA of the CDR3: TGTGCTTCGGACCTGCTCCCGAACACTGAAGCTTTCTTT. Translating it yields CASDLLPNTEAFF.

CDR3 sequence (DNA): TGTGCCATCACTAAGGACAGGGACGGGGAAAAACTGTTTTTT. It is translated as CAITKDRDGEKLFF. The chain recombines TRBV10-3 with TRBJ1-4; 8 nucleotides line up with TRBD1. The CDR3 covers 14 residues. Per the germline V gene, CDR1 is ENHRY and CDR2 is SYGVKD. V lost 7 bases, J lost 8 bases, and 9 bases stayed unmatched.

The V gene is TRBV6-5, the J gene TRBJ1-1; 8 bases are shared with TRBD1. Germline CDR1 and CDR2: MNHEY and SVGAGI. The CDR3 length is 15 residues. V lost 6 bases and J lost 2; bases outside the gene matches: 8. The CDR3 sequence is CASRSGGAGNTEAFF. Here the CDR3 DNA reads TGTGCCAGCAGGTCAGGGGGCGCCGGCAACACTGAAGCTTTCTTT.

The V gene is TRBV15, the J gene TRBJ1-3; a possible D gene is TRBD1 (6 bases). The CDR3 totals 17 residues. Germline V gives CDR1 LNHNV, CDR2 YYDKDF (reference sequence). V lost 1 base and J 4 bases, leaving 17 bases between the germline ends. CDR3 protein: CATSRAPDRYGGNTIYF. For the CDR3, the DNA is TGTGCCACCAGCAGAGCCCCCGACAGGTATGGAGGAAACACCATATATTTT.

The chain is built from TRBV18 and TRBJ1-2; D remains ambiguous. The CDR3 sequence is 17 residues long. In germline, CDR1 is KGHSH, CDR2 LQKENI. Trimming took 5 bases from V and 3 from J, leaving 22 bases between them. Here the CDR3 reads CASSFVEASNLDYGYTF. The CDR3 nucleotides read TGTGCCAGCTCATTTGTCGAGGCTTCTAATCTGGACTATGGCTACACCTTC.

J is TRBJ2-5 and V is TRBV19, with D possibly being TRBD2 (6 bases). V lost 6 bases and J 5 bases, leaving 13 bases between the germline ends. This CDR3 spans 13 amino acids. CDR1 is LNHDA, CDR2 SQIVND, per germline (reference sequence). CDR3 nucleotide sequence: TGTGCCAGTAGAGGGTCCGCGGGGGAGACCCAGTACTTC. It codes for CASRGSAGETQYF.

V and J are TRBV6-1 and TRBJ1-2; D perhaps matches TRBD1 (6 bases). Trimming cost V 6 bases and J 2 bases, with 16 bases left between them. The CDR3 is 15 amino acids. CDR1 and CDR2 (germline): MNHNS, SASEGT. The CDR3 sequence is CASSADPQGNYGYTF. Here the CDR3 DNA reads TGTGCCAGCAGCGCTGACCCCCAGGGGAACTATGGCTACACCTTC.

This clone appeared a single time. The missing conserved phenylalanine or tryptophan at the end of this CDR3 makes a read error likely. This chain links TRBV9 with TRBJ2-7, with a possible D match to TRBD1 (5 bases). Trimming shortened V by 4 bases and J by 6 bases, and 14 bases separated the two germline ends. This CDR3 comprises 13 residues. Per the germline V gene, CDR1 is SGDLS and CDR2 is YYNGEE. CDR3 DNA: TGTGCCAGCAGCCCGCAGGGTAGAGGCGAGCAGTACCTC. Its translation is CASSPQGRGEQYL.

The chain uses TRBV27 and TRBJ1-2; no firm D call. The CDR3 extends over 14 amino acids. Trimming stripped 5 bases from V and 5 bases from J, with 15 bases between. Germline lookup yields CDR1 MNHEY and CDR2 SMNVEV (reference sequence). The CDR3 nucleotides are TGTGCCAGCAGTCCCGCCTCGGGTGGGTATGGCTACACCTTC. Protein: CASSPASGGYGYTF.

The chain has TRBV6-1 and TRBJ1-4, with no clear D. CDR1 and CDR2 from the germline V gene are MNHNS and SASEGT. This CDR3 comprises 15 residues. Trimming pared 6 bases from V and 3 bases from J, leaving 14 bases between. The CDR3 here is CASSENPISNEKLFF. For the CDR3, the DNA is TGTGCCAGCAGCGAGAATCCTATATCTAATGAAAAACTGTTTTTT.

The chain joins TRBV10-1 to TRBJ1-2; tentative D call: TRBD1 (6 bases). V was clipped by 1 base and J by 8 bases, with 14 bases between them. The germline CDR1 and CDR2 sequences are WNHNN and SYGVQD (reference sequence). The CDR3 is made up of 14 amino acids. Here the CDR3 reads CASSEYRDSEGYTF. Written as DNA, the CDR3 is TGCGCCAGCAGTGAGTACAGGGATTCGGAAGGCTACACCTTC.

The chain recombines TRBV6-1 with TRBJ1-1, with D unresolved. Germline CDR1 reads MNHNS; CDR2 reads SASEGT. The V end lost 3 bases, the J end lost 1 base, and 6 bases lay between the germline ends. The CDR3 has 13 amino acids. The DNA for the CDR3 is TGTGCCAGCAGTGACAACAGGAACACTGAAGCTTTCTTT. The encoded protein is CASSDNRNTEAFF.